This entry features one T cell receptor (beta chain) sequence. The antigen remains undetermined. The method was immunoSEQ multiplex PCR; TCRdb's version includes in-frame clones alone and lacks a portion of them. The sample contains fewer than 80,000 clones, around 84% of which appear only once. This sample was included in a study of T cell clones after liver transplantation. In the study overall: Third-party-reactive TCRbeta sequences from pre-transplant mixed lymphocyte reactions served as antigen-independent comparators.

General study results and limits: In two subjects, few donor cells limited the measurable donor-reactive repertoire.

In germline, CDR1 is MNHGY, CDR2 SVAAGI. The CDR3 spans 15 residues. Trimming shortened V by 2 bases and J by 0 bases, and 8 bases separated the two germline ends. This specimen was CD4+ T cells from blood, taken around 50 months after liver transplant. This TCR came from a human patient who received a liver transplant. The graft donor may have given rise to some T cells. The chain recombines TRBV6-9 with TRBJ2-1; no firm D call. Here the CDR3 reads CASSYRSSSYNEQFF. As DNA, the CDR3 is TGTGCCAGCAGTTATAGGTCGAGCTCCTACAATGAGCAGTTCTTC.